Shown below are 32 T cell receptor beta chains from a single sample sequenced in a study of blood T cell repertoires in COVID-19. Repertoires were generated with immunoSEQ multiplex PCR, while TCRdb's copy carries only in-frame clones and drops some. The table includes about 340,000 clones, 75% to 90% detected once. Input material: peripheral blood. Source of these receptors: a woman aged 60 to 75 with COVID-19, enrolled during active disease.

The chain couples TRBV2 to TRBJ2-2, with TRBD2 as a possible D gene (6 bases). Trimming stripped 4 bases from V and 7 bases from J, with 16 bases between. This CDR3 spans 15 amino acids. CDR1 and CDR2 from the germline V gene are SNHLY and FYNNEI. The CDR3 DNA reads TGTGCCAGCAGTGGGTCGGGACTTCCTAGCGGGGAGCTGTTTTTT. Translation gives CASSGSGLPSGELFF.

The rearrangement joins TRBV4-3 to TRBJ1-2, with 7 nucleotides matching TRBD1. V shed 0 bases, J shed 6 bases, and the junction held 16 bases outside the gene matches. Looked up from germline, CDR1 is LGHNA and CDR2 is YSLEER. The CDR3 consists of 18 residues. CDR3 in DNA: TGCGCCAGCAGCCAAGATGGCGGGCCCGTGACAGGGCCGGATGGCTACACCTTC. Translated, it gives CASSQDGGPVTGPDGYTF.

The chain couples TRBV11-2 to TRBJ2-7; TRBD2 might be the D (5 bases). This CDR3 contains 17 residues. Germline CDR1 is SGHAT and CDR2 is FQNNGV. V lost 5 bases and J 3 bases, leaving 23 bases between the germline ends. CDR3 sequence reads: CASSPIAGLYTDYEQYF. In DNA, the CDR3 is TGTGCCAGCAGCCCAATTGCGGGTTTGTACACCGACTACGAGCAGTACTTC.

The count of this clone is one. The chain is built from TRBV18 and TRBJ1-4, with 7 positions matching TRBD1. This CDR3 contains 15 residues. Per the germline V gene, CDR1 is KGHSH and CDR2 is LQKENI. J was trimmed by 4 bases and V by 8 bases; bases with no gene match: 10. CDR3 nucleotide sequence: TGTGCCAGCGCCCCTCCGGGACAGATTAATGAAAAACTGTTTTTT. The encoded protein is CASAPPGQINEKLFF.

The J gene is TRBJ2-1, the V gene TRBV15, with D hard to call. The CDR3 runs 12 residues. V was pared by 0 bases and J by 6 bases, with 3 bases between. Per the germline V gene, CDR1 is LNHNV and CDR2 is YYDKDF (reference sequence). CDR3 coding DNA: TGTGCCACCAGCAGAGACCTCAATGAGCAGTTCTTC. Its translation is CATSRDLNEQFF.

The rearrangement joins TRBV9 to TRBJ1-2; D might be TRBD1 (5 bases). The germline CDR1 and CDR2 sequences are SGDLS and YYNGEE. This CDR3 is built from 18 residues. Trimming shortened V by 2 bases and J by 0 bases, and 20 bases separated the two germline ends. In DNA form, the CDR3 reads TGTGCCAGCAGCGTGGGGAACTTCTACAGGTTGGCTAACTATGGCTACACCTTC. Translating gives CASSVGNFYRLANYGYTF.

This rearrangement joins TRBV24-1 to TRBJ2-2, with unresolved D. Germline values: CDR1 KGHDR, CDR2 SFDVKD. The CDR3 totals 13 residues. V dropped 4 bases and J dropped 5 bases, with 7 bases sitting between them. CDR3 sequence reads: CATSDRVTGELFF. The CDR3 coding sequence is TGTGCCACCAGTGACCGCGTTACCGGGGAGCTGTTTTTT.

The chain links TRBV6-2 or TRBV6-3 to TRBJ2-5, with 9 bases lining up with TRBD2. After removal of 2 bases from V and 0 bases from J, the junction contained 10 bases not matched to a gene. Germline assignment: CDR1 MNHEY and CDR2 SVGEGT. This CDR3 comprises 18 residues. For the CDR3, the DNA is TGTGCCAGCAGTTACCGGCGTGCGGCGGGGGGGTACCAAGAGACCCAGTACTTC. Protein product: CASSYRRAAGGYQETQYF.

The chain joins TRBV6-1 to TRBJ2-7; TRBD2 matches 7 bases. The CDR3 sequence is 15 residues long. The germline CDR1 and CDR2 sequences are MNHNS and SASEGT. V dropped 2 bases and J dropped 2; count of bases not matched to a gene: 6. The chain's CDR3 is CASSEPPSGTYEQYF. As DNA, the CDR3 is TGTGCCAGCAGTGAACCCCCTAGCGGAACCTACGAGCAGTACTTC.

This clone was picked up one time. The chain recombines TRBV6-5 with TRBJ2-1, with D perhaps TRBD2 (6 bases). V lost 5 bases and J 7 bases, leaving 9 bases between the germline ends. The CDR3 is 12 residues long. CDR1 and CDR2 from the germline V gene are MNHEY and SVGAGI. This chain's CDR3 is CASSIRGNEQFF. In nucleotides, the CDR3 is TGTGCCAGCAGTATACGGGGGAATGAGCAGTTCTTC.

V is TRBV19 and J is TRBJ1-6, with TRBD1 matching over 9 bases. This CDR3 region has 15 residues. The V and J ends lost 5 bases and 8 bases, in that order; junction bases with no gene match: 7. Germline values: CDR1 LNHDA, CDR2 SQIVND (reference sequence). CDR3 coding DNA: TGTGCCAGTAGTCACCGGACAGGGGTCGATTCACCCCTCCACTTT. Protein: CASSHRTGVDSPLHF.

The CDR3 protein is CASSLIRGGADTGELFF. CDR3 coding DNA: TGTGCCAGCAGCTTAATTAGAGGGGGGGCCGACACCGGGGAGCTGTTTTTT. The chain employs TRBV7-8 and TRBJ2-2; D may be TRBD2 (7 bases). Trimming shortened V by 2 bases and J by 3 bases, and 16 bases separated the two germline ends. There are 17 residues in the CDR3. The germline V gene has CDR1 SGHVS and CDR2 FQNEAQ.

In DNA form, the CDR3 reads TGTGCCAGCAGCTCGGACAGGGGGCTTTTTCTAGACACTGAAGCTTTCTTT. Translation: CASSSDRGLFLDTEAFF. The chain carries TRBV13 and TRBJ1-1; 11 positions agree with TRBD1. Unmatched junction bases numbered 10, after V lost 4 bases and J lost 3 bases. From germline, CDR1 is PRHDT and CDR2 FYEKMQ (reference sequence). This CDR3 contains 17 residues.

This rearrangement joins TRBV5-4 to TRBJ2-1; TRBD2 matches at 9 bases. Unmatched junction bases numbered 7, after V lost 5 bases and J lost 4 bases. In germline, CDR1 is SGHNT, CDR2 YYREEE (reference sequence). This CDR3 is 15 amino acids long. CDR3 sequence reads: CASSVGGGVYNEQFF. The CDR3 nucleotides are TGTGCCAGCAGTGTGGGCGGGGGGGTTTACAATGAGCAGTTCTTC.

This clone appeared once. The chain combines TRBV11-2 with TRBJ2-7; 9 nucleotides line up with TRBD1. Germline V gene sequence: CDR1 SGHAT, CDR2 FQNNGV. The trim removed 5 bases at V and 7 bases at J, leaving 6 bases unmatched. This CDR3 comprises 13 residues. CDR3 sequence reads: CASSIRDRDEQYF. In DNA form, the CDR3 reads TGTGCCAGCAGCATCCGGGACAGGGATGAGCAGTACTTC.

This clone was found once. The chain joins TRBV5-1 to TRBJ2-5, with 7 bases fitting TRBD2. This CDR3 has 16 residues. Losses at the gene ends were 0 bases for V and 1 base for J; bases not matched to a gene: 6. Germline values: CDR1 SGHRS, CDR2 YFSETQ. CDR3 bases: TGCGCCAGCAGCTTGGTAGGCGGGGGTCCCCAAGAGACCCAGTACTTC. It specifies CASSLVGGGPQETQYF.

Turning to this clone: One end of the junction varies from germline; a read error may be responsible. V gene TRBV7-9 combines with J gene TRBJ2-1, with D possibly being TRBD1 (6 bases). The CDR3 covers 12 residues. CDR1 and CDR2 from the germline V gene are SEHNR and FQNEAQ (reference sequence). CDR3 in amino acids: CASSFLQDSLVF. CDR3 in DNA: TGTGCCAGCAGCTTCCTCCAGGACAGTTTGGTCTTC.

The V call is TRBV29-1, the J call TRBJ1-1; 8 bases agree with TRBD1. Germline loops: CDR1 SQVTM, CDR2 ANQGSEA. The V and J ends lost 7 bases and 2 bases, in that order; junction bases with no gene match: 9. This CDR3 has 14 amino acids. CDR3 bases: TGCAGCGGTGGACAGGGAGGGGCTAACACTGAAGCTTTCTTT. Protein sequence: CSGGQGGANTEAFF.

This clone was detected once. This chain uses TRBV14 with TRBJ1-2; 7 nucleotides line up with TRBD1. CDR1 is SGHDN, CDR2 FVKESK, per germline. The CDR3 sequence is 15 residues long. The V and J ends lost 3 bases and 5 bases, in that order; junction bases with no gene match: 9. CDR3 DNA sequence: TGTGCCAGCAGCCATCTCACACAGGGGAGGTATGGCTACACCTTC. Translation: CASSHLTQGRYGYTF.

This clone was counted a single time. V and J are TRBV5-1 and TRBJ1-2; 9 nucleotides match TRBD1. CDR3 length equals 15 residues. Germline trimming cut 4 bases from V and 6 bases from J; bases unmatched to any gene: 10. CDR1 SGHRS and CDR2 YFSETQ come from the germline V gene. The CDR3 DNA reads TGCGCCAGCAGCCCCACCCCCGGGACAGGGAATGGCTACACCTTC. This codes for CASSPTPGTGNGYTF. The full variable domain, its missing parts supplied by reference TRBV5-1 and TRBJ1-2, is KAGVTQTPRYLIKTRGQQVTLSCSPISGHRSVSWYQQTPGQGLQFLFEYFSETQRNKGNFPGRFSGRQFSNSRSEMNVSTLELGDSALYLCASSPTPGTGNGYTFGSGTRLTVV.

This clone came up once. V is TRBV6-1 and J is TRBJ1-5; D is ambiguous. The germline CDR1 and CDR2 sequences are MNHNS and SASEGT. This CDR3 has 12 residues. V lost 3 bases and J lost 8, with 8 bases in between. This chain's CDR3 is CASSDLLEPQHF. The DNA for the CDR3 is TGTGCCAGCAGTGATCTCCTTGAGCCCCAGCATTTT.

The chain recombines TRBV6-5 with TRBJ2-1; D is perhaps TRBD1 (5 bases). Germline V lookup: CDR1 MNHEY, CDR2 SVGAGI. V was trimmed by 5 bases and J by 7 bases, leaving 15 bases between them. The CDR3 loop spans 14 amino acids. CDR3 nucleotides: TGTGCCAGCAGTAAACAATCAGGGTGGAATGAGCAGTTCTTC. Encoded protein: CASSKQSGWNEQFF.

This sequence joins TRBV11-2 and TRBJ2-3, with 9 bases matching TRBD2. The germline V gene encodes CDR1 SGHAT and CDR2 FQNNGV. The CDR3 totals 13 residues. Trimming cost V 7 bases and J 4 bases; bases outside gene matches: 3. Here the CDR3 reads CASMAGGADTQYF. The CDR3 DNA follows: TGTGCCAGCATGGCGGGGGGGGCAGATACGCAGTATTTT.

The V and J genes are TRBV10-3 and TRBJ2-2; 9 nucleotides align to TRBD2. Germline assignment: CDR1 ENHRY and CDR2 SYGVKD. Germline trimming cut 6 bases from V and 1 base from J; bases unmatched to any gene: 3. The CDR3 runs to 15 residues. CDR3: CAISASGENTGELFF. The CDR3 region has the DNA TGTGCCATCAGCGCTAGCGGGGAGAACACCGGGGAGCTGTTTTTT.

J is TRBJ2-7 and V is TRBV11-2, with 9 bases lining up with TRBD1. This CDR3 has 15 residues. Trimming cost V 3 bases and J 6 bases; bases outside gene matches: 9. Germline V gene sequence: CDR1 SGHAT, CDR2 FQNNGV. In DNA form, the CDR3 reads TGTGCCAGCAGCTTTTTGGGGACAGGGTTTTCCGAGCAGTACTTC. It codes for CASSFLGTGFSEQYF.

This chain uses TRBV4-1 with TRBJ2-1; 7 nucleotides agree with TRBD2. The CDR3 length is 17 residues. The V gene's germline CDR1 is MGHRA and CDR2 YSYEKL. With 0 bases clipped from V and 3 bases from J, the junction kept 8 bases outside the gene matches. This chain's CDR3 is CASSQDEYGGNYNEQFF. In nucleotides, the CDR3 is TGCGCCAGCAGCCAAGATGAATACGGGGGGAACTACAATGAGCAGTTCTTC.

The chain has TRBV10-3 and TRBJ2-5; the D gene is possibly TRBD2 (5 bases). The CDR3 extends over 13 amino acids. CDR1 ENHRY and CDR2 SYGVKD come from the germline V gene. Trimming took off 4 bases at V and 0 bases at J, with 6 bases between the two ends. For the CDR3, the DNA is TGTGCCATCAGTGGAGGGAACCAAGAGACCCAGTACTTC. Residues: CAISGGNQETQYF.

This clone was counted a few times. The chain employs TRBV7-3 and TRBJ1-1; D is undetermined. The germline gives CDR1 SGHTA, CDR2 FQGTGA. Trimming cost V 0 bases and J 1 base, with 6 bases left between them. The CDR3 totals 14 residues. CDR3 sequence: CASSLTTANTEAFF. The CDR3 DNA is TGTGCCAGCAGCTTAACTACAGCGAACACTGAAGCTTTCTTT.

This chain links TRBV10-3 with TRBJ2-1; TRBD1 matches at 9 bases. The V segment lost 6 bases and the J segment 4 bases; nucleotides outside the gene matches: 4. Germline V gives CDR1 ENHRY, CDR2 SYGVKD. This CDR3 contains 14 residues. The CDR3 is CAIRDGTGYNEQFF. CDR3 nucleotide sequence: TGTGCCATCAGAGACGGGACAGGGTACAATGAGCAGTTCTTC.

This sequence joins TRBV3-1 (or the pseudogene TRBV3-2) and TRBJ1-1, with 11 positions matching TRBD1. The CDR3 sequence is 18 residues long. Germline loops: CDR1 LGHDT, CDR2 YNNKEL (reference sequence). V was clipped by 3 bases and J by 0 bases; unmatched bases: 9. CDR3 bases: TGTGCCAGCAGCCATAGATGGACAGGGGGCTTAGTGAACACTGAAGCTTTCTTT. This codes for CASSHRWTGGLVNTEAFF.

V and J are TRBV7-2 and TRBJ2-3; D is ambiguous. V lost 4 bases and J lost 2, with 7 bases in between. CDR1 and CDR2 from the germline V gene are SGHTA and FQGNSA. The CDR3 spans 13 residues. The CDR3 is CASSSPLTDTQYF. For the CDR3, the DNA is TGTGCCAGCAGCTCCCCCCTCACAGATACGCAGTATTTT.

V gene TRBV9 combines with J gene TRBJ2-2; 10 bases map to TRBD2. The CDR3 is 17 residues long. Germline CDR1 and CDR2: SGDLS and YYNGEE. Trimming took 0 bases from V and 4 from J; bases not matched to a gene: 6. The CDR3 DNA follows: TGTGCCAGCAGCGTAGTGGGTAGCGGGGGGCCCACCGGGGAGCTGTTTTTT. Translating gives CASSVVGSGGPTGELFF.